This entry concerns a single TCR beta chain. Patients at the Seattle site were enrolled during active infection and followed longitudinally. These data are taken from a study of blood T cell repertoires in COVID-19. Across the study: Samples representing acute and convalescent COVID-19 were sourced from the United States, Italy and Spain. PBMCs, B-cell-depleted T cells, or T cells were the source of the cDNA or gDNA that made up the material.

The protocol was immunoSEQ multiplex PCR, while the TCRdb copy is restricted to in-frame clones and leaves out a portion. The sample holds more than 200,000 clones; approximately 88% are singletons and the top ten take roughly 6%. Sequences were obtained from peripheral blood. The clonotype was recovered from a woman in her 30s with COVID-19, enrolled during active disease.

Here the CDR3 reads CATSDPQGGPNGYTF. DNA for the CDR3: TGTGCCACCAGTGACCCCCAGGGGGGACCTAATGGCTACACCTTC. V gene TRBV24-1 combines with J gene TRBJ1-2; 7 bases agree with TRBD1. In germline, CDR1 is KGHDR, CDR2 SFDVKD. The CDR3 loop spans 15 amino acids. V lost 4 bases, J lost 6 bases, and 10 bases stayed unmatched.